This T cell receptor (beta chain) was sequenced for a study of CD8+ T cells in alopecia areata. The authors extracted RNA and reverse transcribed it into cDNA as the sequencing template. Sequencing was performed with immunoSEQ multiplex PCR; in TCRdb, only in-frame clones are kept and a portion is missing. The table shows under 130,000 clones, with approximately 58% occurring only once. There are 16 residues in the CDR3. The trim removed 4 bases at V and 1 base at J, leaving 8 bases unmatched. Germline V gene lookup returns CDR1 SGHDT and CDR2 YYEEEE. The chain is built from TRBV5-6 and TRBJ2-3; TRBD1 matches at 8 bases. This clonotype originated in a human donor in good health. The sequencing sample was made of CD4+ T cells sorted from blood. CDR3 sequence: CASSMRSRGRTDTQYF. For the CDR3, the DNA is TGTGCCAGCAGCATGAGGTCCAGGGGGCGCACAGATACGCAGTATTTT. The full variable domain, its missing parts supplied by reference TRBV5-6 and TRBJ2-3, is DAGVTQSPTHLIKTRGQQVTLRCSPKSGHDTVSWYQQALGQGPQFIFQYYEEEERQRGNFPDRFSGHQFPNYSSELNVNALLLGDSALYLCASSMRSRGRTDTQYFGPGTRLTVL.